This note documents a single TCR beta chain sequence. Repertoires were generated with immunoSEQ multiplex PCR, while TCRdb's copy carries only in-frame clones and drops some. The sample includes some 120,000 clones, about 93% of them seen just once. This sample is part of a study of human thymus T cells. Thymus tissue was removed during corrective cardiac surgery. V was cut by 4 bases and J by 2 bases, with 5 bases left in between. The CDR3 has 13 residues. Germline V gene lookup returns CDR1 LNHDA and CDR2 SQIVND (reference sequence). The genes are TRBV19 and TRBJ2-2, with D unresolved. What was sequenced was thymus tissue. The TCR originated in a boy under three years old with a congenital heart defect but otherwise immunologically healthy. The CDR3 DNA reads TGTGCCAGTAGTACAAAAAACACCGGGGAGCTGTTTTTT. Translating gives CASSTKNTGELFF.